Listed below are T cell receptor beta chains from one sample, sequenced in a study of blood T cell repertoires in COVID-19. Method: immunoSEQ multiplex PCR; TCRdb's copy keeps in-frame clones and lacks some. This sample has around 190,000 clones; roughly 78% occur once, and the top ten carry approximately 6.2%. The sequenced sample was peripheral blood. The source is a man aged 70 or older with active or convalescent COVID-19. Both conserved end residues are part of each CDR3. D genes are given only for firm matches. Size tells how often a clone was seen (once, few, many) or the class of an expanded clone, and some rows leave it out.

clone size	V gene	J gene	D gene	CDR3 protein	CDR3 DNA
-	TRBV7-9	TRBJ1-1	-	CASSLVTGFTEAFF	TGTGCCAGCAGCTTAGTTACAGGGTTCACTGAAGCTTTCTTT
-	TRBV5-1	TRBJ2-1	TRBD1	CASSLGTGDLNEQFF	TGCGCCAGCAGCTTAGGGACAGGGGATTTAAATGAGCAGTTCTTC
-	TRBV5-1	TRBJ2-1	TRBD2	CASSPSPGSGGGPEQFF	TGCGCCAGCAGCCCCTCTCCGGGAAGCGGGGGGGGACCTGAGCAGTTCTTC
-	TRBV15	TRBJ2-6	-	CATSRESGPSGANVLTF	TGTGCCACCAGCAGAGAATCTGGCCCCTCTGGGGCCAACGTCCTGACTTTC
few	TRBV9	TRBJ2-7	-	CASSVGRQALTF	TGTGCCAGCAGCGTAGGGAGGCAGGCCCTCACCTTC
-	TRBV7-3	TRBJ2-1	TRBD2	CASSLLAGGGNEQFF	TGTGCCAGCAGCCTACTAGCGGGAGGGGGAAATGAGCAGTTCTTC
-	TRBV10-2	TRBJ1-2	TRBD1	CASSSRTGNFNGYTF	TGCGCCAGCAGTTCCCGGACAGGGAATTTCAATGGCTACACCTTC
-	TRBV19	TRBJ1-2	TRBD1	CASSDPFGQGTIYGYTF	TGTGCCAGTAGCGATCCATTCGGACAGGGGACGATCTATGGCTACACCTTC
-	TRBV27	TRBJ1-2	-	CASSLSGRANYGYTF	TGTGCCAGCAGTTTGTCGGGGAGAGCTAACTATGGCTACACCTTC
-	TRBV12-3/TRBV12-4	TRBJ1-1	-	CASSLQGNTEAFF	TGTGCCAGCAGTCTACAGGGGAACACTGAAGCTTTCTTT
-	TRBV11-2	TRBJ1-3	-	CASSSVQTGNTIYF	TGTGCCAGCAGCTCGGTCCAAACGGGAAACACCATATATTTT
few	TRBV19	TRBJ2-1	-	CASSTPGTLNEQFF	TGTGCCAGTAGTACACCAGGGACTCTAAATGAGCAGTTCTTC
-	TRBV20-1	TRBJ2-1	-	CSARDNNEQFF	TGCAGTGCTAGAGATAACAATGAGCAGTTCTTC
-	TRBV27	TRBJ2-1	-	CASSQYNEQFF	TGTGCCAGCAGTCAATACAATGAGCAGTTCTTC
-	TRBV6-5	TRBJ1-2	-	CASSRETASNYGYTF	TGTGCCAGCAGCCGGGAGACAGCGAGCAACTATGGCTACACCTTC
-	TRBV19	TRBJ1-2	-	CASSIGAGADYGYTF	TGTGCCAGTAGTATCGGTGCAGGGGCAGACTATGGCTACACCTTC
few	TRBV10-1	TRBJ2-2	-	CASSVFESGELFF	TGCGCCAGCAGTGTTTTCGAGTCCGGGGAGCTGTTTTTT
-	TRBV2	TRBJ2-3	TRBD1	CASKSHGTGGSDTQYF	TGTGCCAGCAAATCCCACGGGACAGGGGGATCAGATACGCAGTATTTT
once	TRBV24-1	TRBJ1-5	-	CATSGATSNQPQHF	TGTGCCACCAGTGGGGCTACTAGCAATCAGCCCCAGCATTTT
few	TRBV6-1	TRBJ1-5	-	CASSEALGRGWQPQHF	TGTGCCAGCAGTGAAGCCCTGGGTCGGGGGTGGCAGCCCCAGCATTTT
-	TRBV7-9	TRBJ2-3	-	CASSTGTFIGTDTQYF	TGTGCCAGCAGCACGGGGACTTTTATTGGCACAGATACGCAGTATTTT
-	TRBV19	TRBJ2-3	TRBD1	CASSPQGTDTQYF	TGTGCCAGTAGTCCACAGGGGACAGATACGCAGTATTTT
-	TRBV28	TRBJ1-4	-	CASRRQSNEKLFF	TGTGCCAGCAGGAGGCAGTCAAATGAAAAACTGTTTTTT
-	TRBV12-5	TRBJ1-5	TRBD1	CASGLGPTGTEYSNQPQHF	TGTGCTAGTGGTTTGGGACCTACCGGGACAGAATATAGCAATCAGCCCCAGCATTTT
-	TRBV3-1/TRBV3-2	TRBJ2-1	TRBD2	CASSALAGGPGHEQFF	TGTGCCAGCAGCGCTCTAGCGGGAGGGCCTGGCCATGAGCAGTTCTTC
once	TRBV5-1	TRBJ1-1	-	CASSLGQVNTEAFF	TGCGCCAGCAGCTTGGGACAGGTGAACACTGAAGCTTTCTTT
few	TRBV7-2	TRBJ1-5	-	CASSFSPGGNQPQHF	TGTGCCAGCAGCTTCAGTCCGGGTGGCAATCAGCCCCAGCATTTT
-	TRBV6-2/TRBV6-3	TRBJ1-5	TRBD1	CASSYGTGGQPQHF	TGTGCCAGCAGTTACGGGACAGGGGGTCAGCCCCAGCATTTT
once	TRBV7-6	TRBJ1-3	TRBD1	CASSPQGGTGNTIYF	TGTGCCAGCAGCCCCCAGGGGGGCACGGGAAACACCATATATTTT
-	TRBV18	TRBJ2-2	-	CASSRYNRDTGELFF	TGTGCCAGCTCACGATATAACAGGGACACCGGGGAGCTGTTTTTT
-	TRBV7-9	TRBJ2-3	-	CASSPGQPTDTQYF	TGTGCCAGCAGCCCTGGACAGCCCACGGATACGCAGTATTTT
-	TRBV7-2	TRBJ2-7	TRBD1	CASSIWTGQSYEQYF	TGTGCCAGCAGCATATGGACAGGCCAGTCCTACGAGCAGTACTTC
-	TRBV6-1	TRBJ2-1	-	CASSDSGDSSYNEQFF	TGTGCCAGCAGTGATTCTGGAGATAGCTCCTACAATGAGCAGTTCTTC
-	TRBV6-5	TRBJ2-5	TRBD1	CASSRAGQGQETQYF	TGTGCCAGCAGCAGAGCCGGACAGGGGCAAGAGACCCAGTACTTC
-	TRBV5-5	TRBJ2-1	-	CASSLVLNFLEQFF	TGTGCCAGCAGCTTGGTACTTAATTTTCTTGAGCAGTTCTTC
-	TRBV10-2	TRBJ2-1	TRBD1	CASSESWDREYNEQFF	TGCGCCAGCAGTGAGTCCTGGGACAGGGAATACAATGAGCAGTTCTTC
-	TRBV29-1	TRBJ1-1	-	CSVDDRTGRTEAFF	TGCAGCGTGGATGATCGAACAGGGCGCACTGAAGCTTTCTTT
-	TRBV18	TRBJ2-3	-	CASSPQLSHATDTQYF	TGTGCCAGCTCACCTCAACTTAGTCACGCCACAGATACGCAGTATTTT
-	TRBV27	TRBJ1-6	-	CASSSPGSSGSPLHF	TGTGCCAGCAGTTCCCCAGGATCGTCGGGATCACCCCTCCACTTT
-	TRBV18	TRBJ1-1	-	CASSPREDTEAFF	TGTGCCAGCTCACCTAGGGAGGACACTGAAGCTTTCTTT
-	TRBV19	TRBJ1-2	-	CASSIGFGYGYTF	TGTGCCAGTAGTATCGGGTTTGGCTATGGCTACACCTTC
-	TRBV7-8	TRBJ2-6	TRBD1	CASSPRGQAGANVLTF	TGTGCCAGCAGCCCGAGAGGACAGGCTGGGGCCAACGTCCTGACTTTC
-	TRBV6-5	TRBJ1-1	-	CASSFDREAFF	TGTGCCAGCAGTTTCGACAGGGAAGCTTTCTTT
-	TRBV12-5	TRBJ2-7	-	CASGGAGGEARNYEQYF	TGTGCTAGTGGTGGGGCCGGCGGGGAGGCACGGAACTACGAGCAGTACTTC
-	TRBV9	TRBJ2-6	TRBD1	CASSVTIGTEFSGANVLTF	TGTGCCAGCAGCGTAACTATCGGGACAGAGTTCTCTGGGGCCAACGTCCTGACTTTC
-	TRBV5-4	TRBJ2-3	TRBD2	CASSLGLSTDTQYF	TGTGCCAGCAGCCTGGGACTATCCACAGATACGCAGTATTTT
-	TRBV12-5	TRBJ1-1	-	CASGLTGGTEAFF	TGTGCTAGTGGTCTCACCGGGGGAACTGAAGCTTTCTTT
-	TRBV5-4	TRBJ1-2	-	CASSLGGYANYGYTF	TGTGCCAGCAGCTTGGGAGGTTACGCTAACTATGGCTACACCTTC
-	TRBV5-4	TRBJ1-1	-	CASSFDEVGLAFF	TGTGCCAGCAGCTTTGACGAGGTCGGGTTAGCTTTCTTT